This T cell receptor (beta chain) derives from a study of early T cells in non-severe SARS-CoV-2 infection. Each CDR3 protein is one row after TCRdb ran MiXCR on the 5' RACE reads. The data show some 48,000 distinct CDR3 sequences, around 6.5% seen once. This clonotype has ten or more counts. Trimming cost V 2 bases and J 4 bases; bases outside gene matches: 8. The CDR3 loop spans 15 amino acids. Germline CDR1 and CDR2: SGHRS and YFSETQ. This clonotype was obtained from an adult who was a healthcare worker with PCR-confirmed SARS-CoV-2 infection or an uninfected control (not recorded which). Here the sequenced sample was whole blood, taken at baseline. The chain is built from TRBV5-1 and TRBJ1-1, with 7 bases lining up with TRBD1. CDR3 sequence (DNA): TGCGCCAGCAGCTTCCGACAGGGAAAGGGCACTGAAGCTTTCTTT. Amino acids: CASSFRQGKGTEAFF.